Sequencing of this T cell receptor (beta chain) was carried out in a study of T cell responses to AZD1222 COVID-19 vaccine. The study's findings and limits: Clonal diversity may have been underestimated, and the donors were mostly white British, with more females than males.

The repertoire was sequenced with immunoSEQ multiplex PCR; TCRdb's copy has only in-frame clones and lacks some. In the table there are 100,000 to 150,000 clones, around 94% of which are singletons. The CDR3 has 13 residues. Germline lookup yields CDR1 DFQATT and CDR2 SNEGSKA (reference sequence). V shed 3 bases and J shed 3 bases, with 9 bases lying between them. On this clone: Its antigen remains unidentified.

The chain joins TRBV20-1 to TRBJ1-5; no clear D. The sequences come from peripheral blood, collected on day 0 of AZD1222 vaccination. The origin of this receptor is an adult in good health. The CDR3 is CSASSQVNQPQHF. CDR3 coding DNA: TGCAGTGCTAGTAGTCAGGTCAATCAGCCCCAGCATTTT.